Below are 19 T cell receptor beta chains sequenced from a single sample in a study of CD8 T cells in ankylosing spondylitis. These receptors' targets are unknown. TCRdb re-called the 5' RACE reads with MiXCR, one entry per CDR3 protein. Of about 540,000 distinct CDR3 sequences in the sample, roughly 12% were seen once. Whole-study findings and limits: Apparently characteristic of ankylosing spondylitis blood was a TCR beta motif (about 8 highly homologous variants).

Sequencing was done on a sample of blood, either unsorted or a sorted T cell fraction (not recorded which). The receptors shown here come from a male donor with ankylosing spondylitis.

This clonotype was seen more than once but under ten times. The rearrangement uses TRBV7-2 and TRBJ2-5, with 7 bases that match TRBD2. Germline values: CDR1 SGHTA, CDR2 FQGNSA. After removal of 1 base from V and 5 bases from J, the junction contained 4 bases not matched to a gene. The CDR3 contains 14 residues. The CDR3 DNA sequence: TGTGCCAGCAGCTTAGATAGCGGGTGGGAGACCCAGTACTTC. Translated: CASSLDSGWETQYF.

The genes are TRBV11-3 and TRBJ2-5, with TRBD2 matching over 7 bases. CDR1 and CDR2 (germline): SGHNT, YENEEA. V lost 5 bases, J lost 2 bases, and 11 bases stayed unmatched. The CDR3 consists of 16 residues. CDR3 sequence reads: CASSPQVLAEQETQYF. The CDR3 DNA reads TGTGCCAGCAGCCCCCAGGTGCTAGCGGAACAAGAGACCCAGTACTTC.

The genes are TRBV18 and TRBJ1-1; possible D gene TRBD1, 6 bases. The V end lost 2 bases, the J end lost 4 bases, and 8 bases lay between the germline ends. CDR3 length equals 13 residues. Germline V gene lookup returns CDR1 KGHSH and CDR2 LQKENI. The chain's CDR3 is CASSPGQSTEAFF. The CDR3 nucleotides are TGTGCCAGCTCACCAGGACAGAGCACTGAAGCTTTCTTT. Full variable domain (remainder filled in from reference TRBV18 and TRBJ1-1): NAGVMQNPRHLVRRRGQEARLRCSPMKGHSHVYWYRQLPEEGLKFMVYLQKENIIDESGMPKERFSAEFPKEGPSILRIQQVVRGDSAAYFCASSPGQSTEAFFGQGTRLTVV.

This clonotype was seen ten or more times. The chain joins TRBV7-2 to TRBJ2-5, with a tentative D call TRBD2 (6 bases). The CDR3 is made up of 15 amino acids. V was pared by 1 base and J by 3 bases, with 12 bases between. Germline V gives CDR1 SGHTA, CDR2 FQGNSA. For the CDR3, the DNA is TGTGCCAGCAGCTTAGACCCGGGAGTCGAAGAGACCCAGTACTTC. This gives the protein CASSLDPGVEETQYF.

The gene calls are TRBV28 and TRBJ1-2; D call uncertain. The CDR3 consists of 15 residues. Trimming pared 5 bases from V and 7 bases from J, leaving 20 bases between. Germline CDR1 reads MDHEN; CDR2 reads SYDVKM. DNA for the CDR3: TGTGCCAGCAGTCCAACGGCCCGCCGGTTGGGTGGCTACACCTTC. It specifies CASSPTARRLGGYTF.

The chain couples TRBV20-1 to TRBJ1-5; the D gene is possibly TRBD1 (6 bases). CDR1 is DFQATT, CDR2 SNEGSKA, per germline (reference sequence). The ends were cut back, 6 bases at V and 4 bases at J, with 22 bases in the middle. This CDR3 contains 16 residues. This chain's CDR3 is CSAPRGQTGGNQPQHF. In DNA, the CDR3 is TGCAGTGCGCCGAGGGGACAAACCGGGGGAAATCAGCCCCAGCATTTT.

The V call is TRBV3-1, the J call TRBJ2-5, with 7 bases lining up with TRBD1. The trim removed 5 bases at V and 2 bases at J, leaving 8 bases unmatched. CDR1 and CDR2 (germline): LGHDT, YNNKEL (reference sequence). The CDR3 sequence is 15 residues long. The CDR3 bases are TGTGCCAGCAGCTCGACAGGGTTGGGACAAGAGACCCAGTACTTC. Amino acid sequence: CASSSTGLGQETQYF.

The chain recombines TRBV20-1 with TRBJ2-7; 9 positions agree with TRBD2. The CDR3 contains 14 residues. Germline CDR1 reads DFQATT; CDR2 reads SNEGSKA (reference sequence). The V gene end was trimmed by 3 bases and the J gene end by 1 base; junction bases not matched to a gene: 4. CDR3 nucleotide sequence: TGCAGTGCTAGGGCGGGAGGGCCATCCTACGAGCAGTACTTC. Its translation: CSARAGGPSYEQYF.

The chain combines TRBV28 with TRBJ1-2; 10 bases map to TRBD1. This CDR3 region has 16 residues. CDR1 is MDHEN, CDR2 SYDVKM, per germline. The V gene end was trimmed by 3 bases and the J gene end by 6 bases; junction bases not matched to a gene: 10. The CDR3 DNA reads as TGTGCCAGCAGTTTCCTAAACTCTGGACAGGGGGATGGCTACACCTTC. It encodes CASSFLNSGQGDGYTF.

V gene TRBV3-1 combines with J gene TRBJ1-1; D call uncertain. Germline V gene lookup returns CDR1 LGHDT and CDR2 YNNKEL (reference sequence). Trimming pared 0 bases from V and 3 bases from J, leaving 11 bases between. The CDR3 extends over 15 amino acids. The CDR3 reads CASSQDPGKHTEAFF. The CDR3 DNA is TGTGCCAGCAGCCAAGATCCGGGGAAGCACACTGAAGCTTTCTTT. The variable domain in full, with the rest retrieved from reference TRBV3-1 and TRBJ1-1, is DTAVSQTPKYLVTQMGNDKSIKCEQNLGHDTMYWYKQDSKKFLKIMFSYNNKELIINETVPNRFSPKSPDKAHLNLHINSLELGDSAVYFCASSQDPGKHTEAFFGQGTRLTVV.

The gene calls are TRBV30 and TRBJ2-3, with D possibly matching TRBD2 (6 bases). With 5 bases removed from V and 4 bases from J, the gap between germline ends came to 16 bases. CDR3 length equals 14 residues. The germline gives CDR1 GTSNPN, CDR2 SVGIG (reference sequence). CDR3 in amino acids: CAWRSLGGADTQYF. CDR3 coding DNA: TGTGCCTGGCGTAGCCTAGGAGGGGCAGATACGCAGTATTTT.

This clonotype occurred a few times. The chain recombines TRBV20-1 with TRBJ2-1; D is tentatively TRBD1 or TRBD2 (5 bases each). V shed 5 bases and J shed 2 bases, with 19 bases lying between them. The CDR3 extends over 16 amino acids. Germline lookup yields CDR1 DFQATT and CDR2 SNEGSKA (reference sequence). The CDR3 reads CSAGTLRARAYNEQFF. CDR3 bases: TGCAGTGCTGGGACCTTGCGGGCCCGAGCCTACAATGAGCAGTTCTTC.

This clonotype was observed a few times. The chain recombines TRBV5-1 with TRBJ1-2; D is perhaps TRBD1 (6 bases). The CDR3 consists of 14 residues. Between the trimmed V and J ends, which lost 3 bases and 4 bases, there was a span of 13 bases. Germline CDR1 is SGHRS and CDR2 is YFSETQ. The CDR3 region is CASSSGTYSYGYTF. CDR3 coding DNA: TGCGCCAGCAGCTCCGGGACATACAGCTATGGCTACACCTTC.

Ten or more counts support this clonotype. This chain connects TRBV5-1 to TRBJ2-2; 11 nucleotides line up with TRBD2. The V gene end was trimmed by 7 bases and the J gene end by 6 bases; junction bases not matched to a gene: 14. Per germline, CDR1 SGHRS and CDR2 YFSETQ. The CDR3 covers 17 residues. The CDR3 here is CASGPVHSGRAAGELFF. The CDR3 DNA follows: TGCGCCAGCGGACCAGTCCATAGCGGGAGGGCCGCCGGGGAGCTGTTTTTT.

This clonotype was seen a few times. The chain links TRBV5-1 to TRBJ2-7, with a tentative D call TRBD2 (5 bases). Germline V gives CDR1 SGHRS, CDR2 YFSETQ. V dropped 5 bases and J dropped 4 bases, with 16 bases sitting between them. CDR3 length: 14 residues. The CDR3 loop is CASRQRVGSYEQYF. The CDR3 DNA is TGCGCCAGCAGGCAAAGGGTAGGGAGTTACGAGCAGTACTTC.

V and J are TRBV12-3 or TRBV12-4 and TRBJ2-7; the match to TRBD1 covers 8 bases. The V segment lost 2 bases and the J segment 0 bases; nucleotides outside the gene matches: 6. The CDR3 contains 16 residues. In nucleotides, the CDR3 is TGTGCCAGCAGTTTACACGGGCAGGGGGCCTCCTACGAGCAGTACGTC. Its protein is CASSLHGQGASYEQYV.

This clonotype has at least ten counts. The CDR3 sequence is CSAPLLGDSNQPQHF. DNA for the CDR3: TGCAGTGCCCCGCTCCTGGGGGATAGCAATCAGCCCCAGCATTTT. The V call is TRBV20-1, the J call TRBJ1-5, with a tentative D call TRBD1 (5 bases). Germline-derived CDR1 and CDR2 are DFQATT and SNEGSKA (reference sequence). The CDR3 covers 15 residues. V was cut by 6 bases and J by 0 bases, with 15 bases left in between.

This clonotype came up a few times. This chain links TRBV19 with TRBJ1-5, with D uncertain. Per germline, CDR1 LNHDA and CDR2 SQIVND (reference sequence). The CDR3 spans 13 residues. V was cut by 4 bases and J by 4 bases, with 8 bases left in between. The CDR3 nucleotides are TGTGCCAGTAGTACCGGGGAAAATCAGCCCCAGCATTTT. It is translated as CASSTGENQPQHF. The variable domain in full, completed from reference TRBV19 and TRBJ1-5, reads DGGITQSPKYLFRKEGQNVTLSCEQNLNHDAMYWYRQDPGQGLRLIYYSQIVNDFQKGDIAEGYSVSREKKESFPLTVTSAQKNPTAFYLCASSTGENQPQHFGDGTRLSIL.

This clonotype turned up a few times. The chain has TRBV6-5 and TRBJ2-7; TRBD2 aligns across 11 bases. CDR3 length equals 16 residues. CDR1 is MNHEY, CDR2 SVGAGI, per germline. V lost 5 bases to trimming and J lost 0 bases; unmatched junction nucleotides: 6. For the CDR3, the DNA is TGTGCCAGCAGTCACCGACTAGCGGGGAGCTCCTACGAGCAGTACGTC. Amino acid sequence: CASSHRLAGSSYEQYV.